This T cell receptor beta chain was observed in a study of blood T cell repertoires in COVID-19. Study-wide background: The United States, Italy and Spain were the sources of the acute and convalescent COVID-19 samples. Nucleic acid was either cDNA or gDNA, and it came from T cells, B-cell-depleted T cells, or PBMCs.

Germline assignment: CDR1 MGHRA and CDR2 YSYEKL. The CDR3 has 16 residues. V lost 4 bases and J lost 1; bases outside the gene matches: 6. Authors' methods: Estimation of nucleated cell counts relied on the amplification of reference gene primers. Assay used: immunoSEQ multiplex PCR; TCRdb lists only in-frame clones, some missing. Clone size and the V and J calls come from that table; the DNA yielded D and trimming. The sample shows around 150,000 clones, roughly 90% of them seen only once. Sequencing input: peripheral blood. The J gene is TRBJ2-3, the V gene TRBV4-1; 9 positions agree with TRBD2. The TCR sequence derives from a man aged 50-60 years with active or convalescent COVID-19. The CDR3 sequence is CASSPSPSGGTDTQYF. CDR3 nucleotides: TGCGCCAGCAGCCCCTCCCCTAGCGGGGGCACAGATACGCAGTATTTT.